The 20 T cell receptor beta chains presented below share a single source sample, sequenced in a study of blood T cell repertoires in COVID-19. Measured with immunoSEQ multiplex PCR; TCRdb has only the in-frame clones, and not every one. This sample carries under 200,000 clones, approximately 85% of them seen once, and the ten largest clones take less than 6.5%. Material for sequencing was peripheral blood. The receptors were sampled from a woman aged 45-65 years with COVID-19, enrolled during active disease.

In its sample, this clone was seen a few times. This rearrangement joins TRBV5-4 to TRBJ2-7, with D possibly being TRBD1 (6 bases). From germline, CDR1 is SGHNT and CDR2 YYREEE (reference sequence). The V and J ends lost 0 bases and 3 bases respectively, with 10 bases between them. The CDR3 has 14 residues. CDR3 protein: CASSLDREFYEQYF. The CDR3, as DNA: TGTGCCAGCAGCTTGGACAGGGAGTTCTACGAGCAGTACTTC.

The V and J genes are TRBV28 and TRBJ1-3; D is ambiguous. CDR1 is MDHEN and CDR2 is SYDVKM in the germline V gene. The V end was cut by 4 bases, the J end by 8 bases, with 21 bases between. CDR3 length: 16 residues. This CDR3 reads CASSSLVRLSGYTIYF. CDR3 bases: TGTGCCAGCAGTTCGCTGGTCAGGTTATCTGGGTACACCATATATTTT.

The J gene is TRBJ1-5, the V gene TRBV19; 8 bases agree with TRBD1. This CDR3 is 14 amino acids long. Germline V gene lookup returns CDR1 LNHDA and CDR2 SQIVND (reference sequence). J gave up 7 bases and V 0 bases, and 2 bases lay outside the gene matches. CDR3 in amino acids: CASSIDRGRQPQHF. Here the CDR3 DNA reads TGTGCCAGTAGTATAGACAGGGGGCGGCAGCCCCAGCATTTT.

The gene calls are TRBV6-6 and TRBJ2-7; D perhaps matches TRBD1 (6 bases). This CDR3 comprises 16 residues. The V gene lost 0 bases and the J gene lost 5 bases, with 17 bases spanning the gap. Germline V gene data show CDR1 as MNHNY and CDR2 as SVGAGI (reference sequence). The CDR3 DNA sequence: TGTGCCAGCAGTTACTCGTTCGCACAGGGAACCAACGAGCAGTACTTC. Translation gives CASSYSFAQGTNEQYF.

The chain carries TRBV30 and TRBJ1-4; 7 positions agree with TRBD1. CDR1 and CDR2 from the germline V gene are GTSNPN and SVGIG (reference sequence). The CDR3 is 13 amino acids. V shed 0 bases, J shed 8 bases, and the junction held 3 bases outside the gene matches. CDR3 nucleotide sequence: TGTGCCTGGAGTGTAAGGGGACAGGAAAAACTGTTTTTT. It translates to CAWSVRGQEKLFF.

The genes are TRBV5-1 and TRBJ2-1; perhaps TRBD2 as D (6 bases). CDR1 and CDR2 from the germline V gene are SGHRS and YFSETQ. This CDR3 region has 15 residues. With 4 bases removed from V and 6 bases from J, the gap between germline ends came to 17 bases. CDR3: CASSEAGGVLNEQFF. For the CDR3, the DNA is TGCGCCAGCAGCGAGGCCGGCGGGGTCCTCAATGAGCAGTTCTTC.

This sequence joins TRBV23-1 and TRBJ2-5; a weak D match, TRBD1 (6 bases). TRBV23-1 carries the ORF label, with uncertain function. Deletions cut 4 bases from V and 5 bases from J, with 26 bases between. This CDR3 spans 18 amino acids. CDR3 nucleotides: TGCGCCAGCAGTCTTCTTCCTTATGATCAAGGGGGTAGGGAGACCCAGTACTTC. Amino acid sequence: CASSLLPYDQGGRETQYF.

This clone turned up a few times. The J gene is TRBJ2-5, the V gene TRBV5-1; maybe TRBD2 (6 bases). Per the germline V gene, CDR1 is SGHRS and CDR2 is YFSETQ. The V gene lost 0 bases and the J gene lost 5 bases, with 11 bases spanning the gap. This CDR3 is 14 amino acids long. The CDR3 DNA follows: TGCGCCAGCAGCTTGGGGGCAGGAGGGGAGACCCAGTACTTC. Translating gives CASSLGAGGETQYF.

This chain links TRBV12-3 or TRBV12-4 with TRBJ2-3; maybe TRBD2 (5 bases). CDR3 size: 13 residues. With 3 bases removed from V and 6 bases from J, the gap between germline ends came to 10 bases. The CDR3 DNA reads as TGTGCCAGCAGTTTTGGGCGGAGGGATACGCAGTATTTT. It translates to CASSFGRRDTQYF.

The rearrangement links TRBV4-1 to TRBJ1-2; unclear D gene. Germline CDR1 and CDR2: MGHRA and YSYEKL. V was cut by 0 bases and J by 4 bases, with 15 bases left in between. The CDR3 contains 16 residues. The CDR3 here is CASSQDDVESGYGYTF. CDR3 sequence (DNA): TGCGCCAGCAGCCAAGATGACGTAGAAAGCGGCTATGGCTACACCTTC.

V gene TRBV5-1 combines with J gene TRBJ1-2; 8 bases are shared with TRBD1. The CDR3 has 14 residues. The V gene's germline CDR1 is SGHRS and CDR2 YFSETQ. Trimming at V came to 3 bases and at J to 4 bases, leaving 5 bases not matched to a gene. For the CDR3, the DNA is TGCGCCAGCAGCTCGGAACAGGGGGTCTATGGCTACACCTTC. Its translation: CASSSEQGVYGYTF.

The chain employs TRBV6-5 and TRBJ1-1, with a tentative D call TRBD1 (6 bases). CDR1 is MNHEY and CDR2 is SVGAGI in the germline V gene. Trimming took 5 bases from V and 1 from J, leaving 14 bases between them. CDR3 length equals 15 residues. The CDR3 coding sequence is TGTGCCAGCAGTCCCTTCCCACAGGGGAACACTGAAGCTTTCTTT. Translated: CASSPFPQGNTEAFF.

A single count supports this clone. The chain is built from TRBV11-2 and TRBJ2-7; D perhaps matches TRBD2 (5 bases). With 0 bases removed from V and 4 bases from J, the gap between germline ends came to 7 bases. The CDR3 contains 13 residues. CDR1 is SGHAT and CDR2 is FQNNGV in the germline V gene. The CDR3 bases are TGTGCCAGCAGCTTAGATGCGGGTTACGAGCAGTACTTC. Translated: CASSLDAGYEQYF.

The rearrangement uses TRBV6-5 and TRBJ2-1, with unresolved D. The CDR3 runs to 11 residues. Germline CDR1 is MNHEY and CDR2 is SVGAGI. Trimming took 6 bases from V and 9 from J, leaving 9 bases between them. CDR3 coding DNA: TGTGCCAGCAGCCACTCTACTGAGCAGTTCTTC. Protein sequence: CASSHSTEQFF.

CDR3 nucleotides: TGTGCCAGCAGCGGAGAGGGAGTAGATGAGCAGTTCTTC. It yields the protein CASSGEGVDEQFF. The V gene is TRBV5-4, the J gene TRBJ2-1; TRBD2 might be the D (5 bases). Germline V lookup: CDR1 SGHNT, CDR2 YYREEE (reference sequence). This CDR3 is built from 13 residues. V was clipped by 4 bases and J by 8 bases, with 13 bases between them.

The gene calls are TRBV18 and TRBJ2-7; TRBD2 aligns across 7 bases. V gave up 0 bases and J gave up 4 bases; unmatched junction bases: 6. There are 15 residues in the CDR3. The germline CDR1 and CDR2 sequences are KGHSH and LQKENI. CDR3 region: CASSPPRTSVYEQYF. The CDR3 nucleotides read TGTGCCAGCTCACCACCGCGGACTAGTGTGTACGAGCAGTACTTC.

The CDR3 sequence: CAWSVGRTIYF. CDR3 in DNA: TGTGCCTGGAGTGTAGGGAGAACCATATATTTT. The chain recombines TRBV30 with TRBJ1-3, with D hard to call. This CDR3 region has 11 residues. CDR1 and CDR2 from the germline V gene are GTSNPN and SVGIG (reference sequence). The V end was cut by 0 bases, the J end by 10 bases, with 7 bases between.

The genes are TRBV5-1 and TRBJ2-7, with 7 bases aligning to TRBD1. Germline assignment: CDR1 SGHRS and CDR2 YFSETQ. CDR3 length: 14 amino acids. V was clipped by 0 bases and J by 3 bases; unmatched bases: 3. The CDR3 coding sequence is TGCGCCAGCAGCTTGGGACAGGGAATCTACGAGCAGTACTTC. It is translated as CASSLGQGIYEQYF.

The V and J genes are TRBV14 and TRBJ2-3; a possible D gene is TRBD2 (6 bases). CDR3 length: 13 residues. The V end lost 4 bases, the J end lost 6 bases, and 11 bases lay between the germline ends. Germline loops: CDR1 SGHDN, CDR2 FVKESK. CDR3 sequence (DNA): TGTGCCAGCAGCCGGGACTGGGGGGATACGCAGTATTTT. Its translation: CASSRDWGDTQYF.

The chain has TRBV10-3 and TRBJ2-1; TRBD1 might be the D (6 bases). Between the trimmed V and J ends, which lost 3 bases and 6 bases, there was a span of 15 bases. CDR1 and CDR2 from the germline V gene are ENHRY and SYGVKD. The CDR3 totals 15 residues. The CDR3 loop is CAISDPTGPINEQFF. The DNA of the CDR3 is TGTGCCATCAGTGACCCGACAGGACCCATCAATGAGCAGTTCTTC.